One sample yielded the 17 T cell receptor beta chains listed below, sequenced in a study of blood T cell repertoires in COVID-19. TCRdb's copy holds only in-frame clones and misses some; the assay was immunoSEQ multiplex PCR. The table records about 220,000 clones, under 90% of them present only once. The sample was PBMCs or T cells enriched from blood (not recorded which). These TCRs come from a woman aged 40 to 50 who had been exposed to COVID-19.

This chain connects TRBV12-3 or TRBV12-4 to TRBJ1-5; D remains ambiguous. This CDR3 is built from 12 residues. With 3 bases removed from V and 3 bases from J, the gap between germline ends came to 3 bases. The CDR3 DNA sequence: TGTGCCAGCAGTTTCGTCAATCAGCCCCAGCATTTT. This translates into CASSFVNQPQHF.

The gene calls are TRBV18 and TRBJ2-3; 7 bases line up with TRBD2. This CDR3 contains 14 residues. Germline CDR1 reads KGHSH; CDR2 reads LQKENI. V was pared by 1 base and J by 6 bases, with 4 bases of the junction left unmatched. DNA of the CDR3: TGTGCCAGCTCACCACAGGGACTATTGGATACGCAGTATTTT. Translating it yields CASSPQGLLDTQYF. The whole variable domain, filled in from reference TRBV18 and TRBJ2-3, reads NAGVMQNPRHLVRRRGQEARLRCSPMKGHSHVYWYRQLPEEGLKFMVYLQKENIIDESGMPKERFSAEFPKEGPSILRIQQVVRGDSAAYFCASSPQGLLDTQYFGPGTRLTVL.

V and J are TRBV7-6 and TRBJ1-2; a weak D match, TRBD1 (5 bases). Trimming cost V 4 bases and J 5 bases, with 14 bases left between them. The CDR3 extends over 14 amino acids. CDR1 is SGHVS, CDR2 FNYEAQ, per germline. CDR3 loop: CASSWAGGGYGYTF. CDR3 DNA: TGTGCCAGCAGCTGGGCGGGGGGAGGTTATGGCTACACCTTC.

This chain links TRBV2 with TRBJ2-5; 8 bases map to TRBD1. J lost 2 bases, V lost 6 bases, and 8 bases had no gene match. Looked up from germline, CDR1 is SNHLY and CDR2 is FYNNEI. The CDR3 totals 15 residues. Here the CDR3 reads CASSGRTGPQETQYF. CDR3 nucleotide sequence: TGTGCCAGCAGCGGGCGGACAGGGCCTCAAGAGACCCAGTACTTC.

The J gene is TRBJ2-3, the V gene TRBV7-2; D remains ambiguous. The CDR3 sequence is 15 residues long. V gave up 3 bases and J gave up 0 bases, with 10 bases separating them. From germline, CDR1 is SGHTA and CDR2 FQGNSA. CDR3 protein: CASSFSQTSTDTQYF. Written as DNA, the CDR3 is TGTGCCAGCAGCTTCAGCCAGACTAGCACAGATACGCAGTATTTT.

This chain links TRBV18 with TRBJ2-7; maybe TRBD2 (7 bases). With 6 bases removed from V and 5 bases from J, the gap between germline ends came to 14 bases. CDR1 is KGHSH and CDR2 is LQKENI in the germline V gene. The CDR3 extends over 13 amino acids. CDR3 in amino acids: CASSQGRDHEQYF. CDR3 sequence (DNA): TGTGCCAGCTCCCAGGGGAGGGACCACGAGCAGTACTTC.

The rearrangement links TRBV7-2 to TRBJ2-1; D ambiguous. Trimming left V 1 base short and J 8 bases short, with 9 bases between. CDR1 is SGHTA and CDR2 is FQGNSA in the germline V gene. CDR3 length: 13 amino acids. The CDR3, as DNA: TGTGCCAGCAGCTTAGATCGTCCAGATGAGCAGTTCTTC. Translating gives CASSLDRPDEQFF. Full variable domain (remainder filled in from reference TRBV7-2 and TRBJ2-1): GAGVSQSPSNKVTEKGKDVELRCDPISGHTALYWYRQSLGQGLEFLIYFQGNSAPDKSGLPSDRFSAERTGGSVSTLTIQRTQQEDSAVYLCASSLDRPDEQFFGPGTRLTVL.

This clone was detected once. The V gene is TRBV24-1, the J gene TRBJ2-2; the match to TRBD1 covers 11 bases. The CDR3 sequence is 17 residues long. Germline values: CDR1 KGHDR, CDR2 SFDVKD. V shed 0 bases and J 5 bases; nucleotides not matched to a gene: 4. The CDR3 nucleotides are TGTGCCACCAGTGATTTGGTCGGGACAGGGGGAACCGGGGAGCTGTTTTTT. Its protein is CATSDLVGTGGTGELFF.

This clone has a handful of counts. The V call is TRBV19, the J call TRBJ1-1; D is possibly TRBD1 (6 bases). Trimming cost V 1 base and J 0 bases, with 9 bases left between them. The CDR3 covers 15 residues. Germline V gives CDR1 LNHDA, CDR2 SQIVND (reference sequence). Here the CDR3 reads CASSIVAGVNTEAFF. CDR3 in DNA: TGTGCCAGTAGTATAGTGGCAGGGGTGAACACTGAAGCTTTCTTT.

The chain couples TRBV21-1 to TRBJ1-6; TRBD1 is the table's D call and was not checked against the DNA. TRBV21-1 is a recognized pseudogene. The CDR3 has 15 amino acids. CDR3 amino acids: CASSSLTGDNSPLHF. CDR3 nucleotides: TGTGCCAGCAGCAGCTTAACAGGGGATAATTCACCCCTCCACTTT.

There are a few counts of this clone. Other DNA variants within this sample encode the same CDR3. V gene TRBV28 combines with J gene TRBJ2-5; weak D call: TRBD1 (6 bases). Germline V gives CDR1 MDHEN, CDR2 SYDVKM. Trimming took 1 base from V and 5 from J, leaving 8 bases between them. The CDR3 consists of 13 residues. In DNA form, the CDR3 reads TGTGCCAGCAGTTTATCCCAGGGGGAGACCCAGTACTTC. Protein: CASSLSQGETQYF.

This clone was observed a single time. CDR3 nucleotides: TGTGCCAGAAGCCCCGCCGCCGGGACAACCAAACAAGAGACCCAGTACTTC. This translates into CARSPAAGTTKQETQYF. The V call is TRBV7-5, the J call TRBJ2-5; the table calls TRBD1, which could not be checked here. TRBV7-5 is given as a pseudogene. This CDR3 has 17 amino acids.

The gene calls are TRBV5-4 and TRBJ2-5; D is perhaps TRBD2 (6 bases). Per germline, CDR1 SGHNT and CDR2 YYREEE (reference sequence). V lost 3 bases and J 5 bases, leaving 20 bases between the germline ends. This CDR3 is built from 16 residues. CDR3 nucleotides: TGTGCCAGCAGCTCCTCCAAGGAACTAGCTGGTGAGACCCAGTACTTC. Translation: CASSSSKELAGETQYF.

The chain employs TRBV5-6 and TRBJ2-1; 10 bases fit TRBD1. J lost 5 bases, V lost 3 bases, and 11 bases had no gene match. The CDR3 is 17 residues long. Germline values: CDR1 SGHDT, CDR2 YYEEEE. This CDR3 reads CASSSSNDRGRNNEQFF. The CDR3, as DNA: TGTGCCAGCAGCTCGAGCAATGACAGGGGGCGCAACAATGAGCAGTTCTTC.

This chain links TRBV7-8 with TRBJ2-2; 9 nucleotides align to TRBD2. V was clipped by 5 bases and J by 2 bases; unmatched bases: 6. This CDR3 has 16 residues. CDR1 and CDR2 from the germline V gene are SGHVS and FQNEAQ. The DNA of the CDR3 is TGTGCCAGCAGCCCGTTAGCGGGGGTCAACACCGGGGAGCTGTTTTTT. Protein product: CASSPLAGVNTGELFF.

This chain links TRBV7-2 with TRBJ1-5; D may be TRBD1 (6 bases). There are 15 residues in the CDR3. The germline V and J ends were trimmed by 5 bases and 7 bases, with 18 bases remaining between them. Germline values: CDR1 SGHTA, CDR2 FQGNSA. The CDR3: CASSLETGFGQPQHF. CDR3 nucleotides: TGTGCCAGCAGCCTTGAAACAGGGTTTGGGCAGCCCCAGCATTTT.

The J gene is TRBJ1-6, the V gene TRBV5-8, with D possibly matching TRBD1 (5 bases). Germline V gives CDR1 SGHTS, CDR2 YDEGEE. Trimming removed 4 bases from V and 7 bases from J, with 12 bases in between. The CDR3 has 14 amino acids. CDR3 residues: CASSRRGGNSPLHF. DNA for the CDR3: TGTGCCAGCAGCCGGCGGGGGGGAAATTCACCCCTCCACTTT.